These 2 T cell receptor beta chains originate from one sample sequenced in a study of OX40 agonist ivuxolimab in advanced cancers. Profiling relied on immunoSEQ multiplex PCR, and the TCRdb table lists in-frame clones only, not all of them. Of about 96,000 clones in the sample, 80% to 95% are singletons; the top ten hold 1.5% to 2%. The input for sequencing was CD4+ or CD8+ T cells sorted from blood, taken in a trial of the OX40 agonist ivuxolimab. These receptor sequences come from an adult with an advanced solid tumor such as melanoma, head and neck, liver or kidney cancer.

This clone has just a few counts. This chain joins TRBV2 and TRBJ1-5; 10 nucleotides agree with TRBD1. CDR1 is SNHLY and CDR2 is FYNNEI in the germline V gene. CDR3 length: 15 amino acids. The ends lost 6 bases at V and 10 bases at J; junction bases unmatched: 12. This CDR3 is CASRPQGQGGFPQHF. In nucleotides, the CDR3 is TGTGCCAGCAGACCCCAAGGACAGGGGGGGTTCCCCCAGCATTTT.

This sequence joins TRBV11-3 and TRBJ2-2, with D possibly being TRBD2 (5 bases). This CDR3 has 15 residues. With 2 bases removed from V and 3 bases from J, the gap between germline ends came to 10 bases. Per germline, CDR1 SGHNT and CDR2 YENEEA. The chain's CDR3 is CASSLSGIDTGELFF. CDR3 DNA sequence: TGTGCCAGCAGCTTAAGCGGAATAGACACCGGGGAGCTGTTTTTT. The whole variable domain, remainder taken from reference TRBV11-3 and TRBJ2-2, is EAGVVQSPRYKIIEKKQPVAFWCNPISGHNTLYWYLQNLGQGPELLIRYENEEAVDDSQLPKDRFSAERLKGVDSTLKIQPAELGDSAVYLCASSLSGIDTGELFFGEGSRLTVL.